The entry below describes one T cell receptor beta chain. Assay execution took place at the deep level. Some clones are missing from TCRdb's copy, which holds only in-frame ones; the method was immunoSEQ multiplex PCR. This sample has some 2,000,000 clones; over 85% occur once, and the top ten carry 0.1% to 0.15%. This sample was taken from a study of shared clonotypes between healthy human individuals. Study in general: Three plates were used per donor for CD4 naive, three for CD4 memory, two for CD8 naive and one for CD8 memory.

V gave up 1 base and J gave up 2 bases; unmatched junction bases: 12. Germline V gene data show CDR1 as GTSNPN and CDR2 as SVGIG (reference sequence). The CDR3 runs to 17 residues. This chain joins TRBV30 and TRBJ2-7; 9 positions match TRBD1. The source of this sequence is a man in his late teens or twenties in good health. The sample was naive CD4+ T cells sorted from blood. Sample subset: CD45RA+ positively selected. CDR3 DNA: TGTGCCTGGAGTGGAACAATCGCGGGACAGGGTACCTACGAGCAGTACTTC. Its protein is CAWSGTIAGQGTYEQYF.